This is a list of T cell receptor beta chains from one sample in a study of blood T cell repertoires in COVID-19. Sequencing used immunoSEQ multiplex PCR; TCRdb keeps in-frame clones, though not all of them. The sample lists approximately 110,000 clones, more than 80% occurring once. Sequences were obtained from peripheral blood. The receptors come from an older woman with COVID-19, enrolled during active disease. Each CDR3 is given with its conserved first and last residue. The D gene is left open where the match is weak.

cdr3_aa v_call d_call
CASSGSRGELFF TRBV19 .
CASSLVYRGWNQPQHF TRBV7-8 TRBD1
CASSSDSGYEQYF TRBV7-9 .
CASSPYLNQPQHF TRBV7-8 .
CASSKRDCGNTIYF TRBV21-1 .
CASSLQGFMRAAFF TRBV5-4 TRBD1
CASSFRVSNQPQHF TRBV13 .
CASSAGTMGGYTF TRBV9 .
CASSRTGNTEAFF TRBV5-1 .
CASSTNRGYQPQHF TRBV6-2/TRBV6-3 TRBD1
CASSFRDRVQETQYF TRBV13 TRBD1
CASRSDRGRGTEAFF TRBV5-1 TRBD1
CASSIEDTSAYEQYF TRBV19 .
CASRWPLAGYNEQFF TRBV21-1 .
CAISESIGTTGYEQYF TRBV10-3 TRBD2
CASSLDGGGGQPQHF TRBV5-1 .
CASFRGHNGYTF TRBV3-1/TRBV3-2 TRBD1
CASSLGDRGMVNTEAFF TRBV5-1 TRBD1
CSVVQGAREQYF TRBV29-1 TRBD1
CASSRSGGAVSTGELFF TRBV25-1 TRBD2
CASSNGLESMYEQYF TRBV5-1 TRBD2
CASSLARANTEAFF TRBV7-9 .
CASSSGAGNTQYF TRBV2 TRBD2
CASSLDRVGEKLFF TRBV7-2 TRBD1
CASSQRGTEAFF TRBV3-1/TRBV3-2 .
CATSDLTTNYGYTF TRBV24-1 .
CASSPPGTGFYGYTF TRBV18 TRBD1
CASSLRQGMNTEAFF TRBV7-6 .
CASSQESLGQKLFF TRBV5-1 .
CASSQRSSGGETQYF TRBV3-1/TRBV3-2 TRBD2
CASSRAGATNTEAFF TRBV11-2 .
CASSPAGAKNIQYF TRBV10-1 .
CASSPSQGDTEAFF TRBV5-5 TRBD1
CAISRDRGYQPQHF TRBV10-3 TRBD1
CASSMGVINYGYTF TRBV19 .
CASSRDTNYGYTF TRBV2 .
CASSLRIHGDSYDHEQFF TRBV11-2 TRBD1
CASSESGYEQYF TRBV2 .
CAWSVQGLAGGNTQYF TRBV30 TRBD2
CASSYRGGGTDTQYF TRBV6-5 TRBD2
CASSQTGTVYGYTF TRBV3-1/TRBV3-2 .
CSVTRRGLSEAFF TRBV29-1 TRBD1
CATRTGRANYGYTF TRBV6-5 TRBD1
CASSLGQGSNSPLHF TRBV5-1 .
CASSIARDSNYGYTF TRBV19 TRBD1
CASSSRFMGGYGYTF TRBV11-2 .
CASRYGTENTEAFF TRBV6-5 TRBD1
CASRKDRSSNYGYTF TRBV2 .
CASSEQGSDGYTF TRBV25-1 .